This record covers a single T cell receptor (beta chain). The protocol was immunoSEQ multiplex PCR, while the TCRdb copy is restricted to in-frame clones and leaves out a portion. The sample lists 91,000 or so clones, approximately 89% occurring once. The sample is drawn from a study of control samples from healthy donors and cancer patients. The germline V gene encodes CDR1 SGHRS and CDR2 YFSETQ. The V end was cut by 0 bases, the J end by 2 bases, with 10 bases between. The CDR3 is made up of 15 amino acids. This clonotype was obtained from a woman aged 25 to 39 in good health. The sequenced sample was blood. The chain uses TRBV5-1 and TRBJ2-3, with D unresolved. The DNA for the CDR3 is TGCGCCAGCAGCTTGGAAAATAGTGTCACAGATACGCAGTATTTT. The encoded protein is CASSLENSVTDTQYF. Supplemented by reference TRBV5-1 and TRBJ2-3, the full variable domain reads KAGVTQTPRYLIKTRGQQVTLSCSPISGHRSVSWYQQTPGQGLQFLFEYFSETQRNKGNFPGRFSGRQFSNSRSEMNVSTLELGDSALYLCASSLENSVTDTQYFGPGTRLTVL.